The 18 T cell receptor beta chains below come from one sample, sequenced in a study of response to subunit inactivated influenza vaccine. MiXCR was run by TCRdb on the RT-PCR reads, yielding one entry per CDR3 protein. Of around 710,000 distinct CDR3 sequences listed, approximately 13% are singletons. Here the sequenced sample was PBMCs from blood, taken less than 15 days before vaccination. The receptors derive from a man aged 50-59 years who received an inactivated influenza vaccine.

The genes are TRBV12-3 or TRBV12-4 and TRBJ2-4, with TRBD1 matching over 10 bases. The CDR3 extends over 15 amino acids. V shed 4 bases and J 4 bases; nucleotides not matched to a gene: 4. CDR3 nucleotides: TGTGCCAGCAGTTCACCGGACAGGGGGAAAAACATTCAGTACTTC. Translated, it gives CASSSPDRGKNIQYF.

This clonotype was detected only a few times. The rearrangement joins TRBV7-9 to TRBJ2-7; 7 bases match TRBD1. Germline trimming cut 5 bases from V and 2 bases from J; bases unmatched to any gene: 6. This CDR3 contains 14 residues. The germline V gene has CDR1 SEHNR and CDR2 FQNEAQ (reference sequence). In DNA form, the CDR3 reads TGTGCCAGCAGCGCGACGGGACAGCCCTACGAGCAGTACTTC. Protein product: CASSATGQPYEQYF. The whole variable domain, filled in from reference TRBV7-9 and TRBJ2-7, reads DTGVSQNPRHKITKRGQNVTFRCDPISEHNRLYWYRQTLGQGPEFLTYFQNEAQLEKSRLLSDRFSAERPKGSFSTLEIQRTEQGDSAMYLCASSATGQPYEQYFGPGTRLTVT.

This clonotype was picked up a small number of times. One end of the junction is discordant with germline, which a read error may explain. This sequence joins TRBV4-2 and TRBJ1-2; D unresolved. CDR3 length: 17 amino acids. CDR1 and CDR2 from the germline V gene are LGHNA and YNFKEQ. In DNA form, the CDR3 reads TGTGCCAGCAGCCAAGAAACCAGGCGTTGGACTAACTACGGCTACACCTTC. Its translation: CASSQETRRWTNYGYTF.

This clonotype was recorded at least ten times. J is TRBJ2-5 and V is TRBV2; 7 bases are shared with TRBD2. The CDR3 extends over 14 amino acids. The V segment lost 6 bases and the J segment 5 bases; nucleotides outside the gene matches: 9. CDR1 is SNHLY, CDR2 FYNNEI, per germline. The CDR3 spells CASRGTGGGETQYF. The CDR3 region has the DNA TGTGCCAGCAGAGGGACGGGAGGAGGCGAGACCCAGTACTTC. The whole variable domain, filled in from reference TRBV2 and TRBJ2-5, reads EPEVTQTPSHQVTQMGQEVILRCVPISNHLYFYWYRQILGQKVEFLVSFYNNEISEKSEIFDDQFSVERPDGSNFTLKIRSTKLEDSAMYFCASRGTGGGETQYFGPGTRLLVL.

V is TRBV7-9 and J is TRBJ2-3; 8 bases fit TRBD2. This CDR3 spans 13 amino acids. J was trimmed by 8 bases and V by 5 bases; bases with no gene match: 6. Germline V gene sequence: CDR1 SEHNR, CDR2 FQNEAQ (reference sequence). CDR3 sequence (DNA): TGTGCCAGCAGCACGGAGGCGGGGGGTACGCAGTATTTT. Its translation: CASSTEAGGTQYF.

To note about this clonotype: A read error may be the cause here, since a much bigger clone is one base away. The chain couples TRBV20-1 to TRBJ2-7; 9 positions match TRBD2. The CDR3 covers 13 residues. Germline CDR1 reads DFQATT; CDR2 reads SNEGSKA (reference sequence). Here the CDR3 DNA reads TGCAGTGCCTCCAGACCGGGACTAGCTACTCAACACTTC. Translation: CSASRPGLATQHF.

This clonotype was detected many times. The rearrangement links TRBV12-3 or TRBV12-4 to TRBJ1-5, with 7 bases aligning to TRBD1. V shed 6 bases and J 7 bases; nucleotides not matched to a gene: 6. The CDR3 is 13 amino acids. The CDR3 loop reads CASRTEQGQPQHF. CDR3 bases: TGTGCCAGCAGGACCGAACAGGGGCAGCCCCAGCATTTT.

The sample holds a few counts of this clonotype. The chain links TRBV7-9 to TRBJ2-7; D is possibly TRBD1 or TRBD2 (5 bases each). Trimming pared 4 bases from V and 2 bases from J, leaving 12 bases between. This CDR3 region has 14 residues. The germline CDR1 and CDR2 sequences are SEHNR and FQNEAQ (reference sequence). The CDR3 spells CASSYWDGAYEQYF. Here the CDR3 DNA reads TGTGCCAGCAGCTATTGGGACGGAGCCTACGAGCAGTACTTC.

The chain joins TRBV19 to TRBJ2-5; the match to TRBD1 covers 9 bases. Losses at the gene ends were 3 bases for V and 5 bases for J; bases not matched to a gene: 4. This CDR3 spans 14 amino acids. Germline CDR1 reads LNHDA; CDR2 reads SQIVND (reference sequence). As DNA, the CDR3 is TGTGCCAGTAGTATGGGACAGGGCATTGAGACCCAGTACTTC. The encoded protein is CASSMGQGIETQYF.

The chain uses TRBV4-1 and TRBJ2-1; tentatively, D is TRBD1 (6 bases). V was trimmed by 1 base and J by 9 bases, leaving 13 bases between them. The CDR3 consists of 14 residues. The germline gives CDR1 MGHRA, CDR2 YSYEKL. The CDR3 is CASSQVRTELEQFF. The CDR3 nucleotides are TGCGCCAGCAGCCAAGTTAGGACAGAACTTGAGCAGTTCTTC.

V is TRBV20-1 and J is TRBJ2-5, with D perhaps matching TRBD1 (6 bases). This CDR3 contains 16 residues. V was shortened by 0 bases and J by 4 bases, with 18 bases between the two germline ends. Looked up from germline, CDR1 is DFQATT and CDR2 is SNEGSKA (reference sequence). Here the CDR3 reads CSARDTLTGRGETQYF. The CDR3 nucleotides read TGCAGTGCTAGAGATACCCTCACTGGCAGGGGAGAGACCCAGTACTTC.

The chain has TRBV20-1 and TRBJ2-7; D remains unclear. The CDR3 totals 12 residues. Germline CDR1 reads DFQATT; CDR2 reads SNEGSKA (reference sequence). Trimming shortened V by 3 bases and J by 4 bases, and 10 bases separated the two germline ends. DNA for the CDR3: TGCAGTGCTAGTAACCCCGGGTACGAGCAGTACTTC. Translating gives CSASNPGYEQYF.

This clonotype came up a few times. The chain uses TRBV11-2 and TRBJ2-1; TRBD2 agrees at 8 bases. CDR1 and CDR2 (germline): SGHAT, FQNNGV. The CDR3 length is 16 residues. The V gene end was trimmed by 6 bases and the J gene end by 9 bases; junction bases not matched to a gene: 16. This CDR3 reads CASSFRGGHLMGEQFF. The DNA of the CDR3 is TGTGCCAGCAGTTTTCGGGGGGGCCACCTTATGGGTGAGCAGTTCTTC.

This clonotype was counted a single time. This chain connects TRBV18 to TRBJ2-5, with TRBD1 matching 9 bases. The J call may be mistaken, given a closer DNA end match to TRBJ2-1. The CDR3 is 15 residues long. Per the germline V gene, CDR1 is KGHSH and CDR2 is LQKENI. CDR3 in amino acids: CASSPPMGQGETQFF. The DNA for the CDR3 is TGTGCCAGCTCACCACCGATGGGACAGGGAGAGACCCAGTTCTTC.

The J gene is TRBJ2-7, the V gene TRBV5-4, with TRBD2 matching over 7 bases. This CDR3 comprises 15 residues. The germline V gene encodes CDR1 SGHNT and CDR2 YYREEE (reference sequence). Trimming removed 0 bases from V and 3 bases from J; junction bases left unmatched: 6. In DNA, the CDR3 is TGTGCCAGCAGCTTGGCCTCTAGCGGAAACTACGAGCAGTACTTC. Protein product: CASSLASSGNYEQYF.

This chain joins TRBV27 and TRBJ2-5; possibly TRBD1 for D (5 bases). Germline CDR1 is MNHEY and CDR2 is SMNVEV (reference sequence). V was pared by 0 bases and J by 0 bases, with 8 bases between. The CDR3 length is 15 residues. CDR3 loop: CASSLSRQNQETQYF. CDR3 coding DNA: TGTGCCAGCAGTTTATCTCGACAGAACCAAGAGACCCAGTACTTC.

The rearrangement links TRBV5-6 to TRBJ2-1; the match to TRBD2 covers 14 bases. The CDR3 covers 16 residues. The germline V gene has CDR1 SGHDT and CDR2 YYEEEE. Germline trimming cut 2 bases from V and 6 bases from J; bases unmatched to any gene: 4. The chain's CDR3 is CASSLDGTSGSNEQFF. CDR3 DNA: TGTGCCAGCAGCTTAGACGGGACTAGCGGGAGCAATGAGCAGTTCTTC.

This clonotype was observed a few times. The chain uses TRBV5-1 and TRBJ1-1, with 12 bases matching TRBD1. The germline V gene encodes CDR1 SGHRS and CDR2 YFSETQ. The CDR3 spans 16 residues. The junction had 5 bases not matched to a gene; V was cut back by 4 bases and J by 1 base. CDR3 protein: CASSLGTGGKNTEAFF. Here the CDR3 DNA reads TGCGCCAGCAGCCTCGGGACAGGGGGCAAGAACACTGAAGCTTTCTTT.